This T cell receptor beta chain derives from a study of blood T cell repertoires in COVID-19. Repertoires were generated with immunoSEQ multiplex PCR, while TCRdb's copy carries only in-frame clones and drops some. The sample includes 310,000 or so clones, about 82% of them seen just once. CDR1 SNHLY and CDR2 FYNNEI come from the germline V gene. V dropped 6 bases and J dropped 4; count of bases not matched to a gene: 8. This CDR3 has 14 amino acids. Sequenced: peripheral blood. V is TRBV2 and J is TRBJ1-2, with 7 nucleotides matching TRBD1. The clonotype was recovered from a woman between 50 and 59 years old with acute or convalescent COVID-19. The CDR3 loop reads CASSGDRLSYGYTF. The CDR3 DNA is TGTGCCAGCAGCGGGGACAGATTAAGCTATGGCTACACCTTC. Full variable domain (missing parts from reference TRBV2 and TRBJ1-2): EPEVTQTPSHQVTQMGQEVILRCVPISNHLYFYWYRQILGQKVEFLVSFYNNEISEKSEIFDDQFSVERPDGSNFTLKIRSTKLEDSAMYFCASSGDRLSYGYTFGSGTRLTVV.